Below, 21 T cell receptor beta chains from the same sample are listed, as sequenced in a study of T cells after yellow fever vaccination. One entry per CDR3 protein, called by TCRdb with MiXCR from the 5' RACE reads. The sample lists about 580,000 distinct CDR3 sequences; about 15% were seen once. The starting material was PBMCs, obtained 4 to 6 days after the first yellow fever vaccination. The receptors were gathered from a man aged 18 to 29 who received the YFV17D yellow fever vaccine.

The chain recombines TRBV28 with TRBJ2-7; 9 nucleotides line up with TRBD2. CDR3 length equals 15 residues. V lost 2 bases to trimming and J lost 0 bases; unmatched junction nucleotides: 2. Germline V lookup: CDR1 MDHEN, CDR2 SYDVKM. The CDR3 spells CASSLLAGSSYEQYV. DNA for the CDR3: TGTGCCAGCAGTTTACTAGCGGGGAGCTCCTACGAGCAGTACGTC.

The genes are TRBV24-1 and TRBJ2-5; a weak D match, TRBD1 (6 bases). CDR1 and CDR2 (germline): KGHDR, SFDVKD. V lost 3 bases and J 4 bases, leaving 11 bases between the germline ends. This CDR3 region has 14 residues. CDR3 sequence: CATSDLGQTETQYF. The CDR3 DNA follows: TGTGCCACCAGTGATCTGGGACAAACAGAGACCCAGTACTTC.

V and J are TRBV12-3 or TRBV12-4 and TRBJ2-2, with D tentatively TRBD1 (8 bases). The CDR3 runs 13 residues. Trimming shortened V by 6 bases and J by 5 bases, and 10 bases separated the two germline ends. The CDR3: CASRQGGTGELFF. CDR3 sequence (DNA): TGTGCCAGCAGACAGGGGGGGACCGGGGAGCTGTTTTTT.

The chain couples TRBV5-6 to TRBJ1-6; TRBD1 aligns across 9 bases. Trimming cost V 8 bases and J 8 bases; bases outside gene matches: 14. This CDR3 is built from 16 residues. Germline V lookup: CDR1 SGHDT, CDR2 YYEEEE. CDR3 sequence: CASRVNRDRDDSPLHF. The CDR3 region has the DNA TGTGCCAGTAGGGTAAACCGGGACAGGGATGATTCACCCCTCCACTTT.

The V and J genes are TRBV6-6 and TRBJ2-7; no definite D call. V was shortened by 9 bases and J by 2 bases, with 11 bases between the two germline ends. The germline V gene has CDR1 MNHNY and CDR2 SVGAGI (reference sequence). This CDR3 region has 12 residues. DNA of the CDR3: TGTGCCAGTACCCGGCGGACCTACGAGCAGTACTTC. It specifies CASTRRTYEQYF.

This clonotype has just a few counts. The rearrangement uses TRBV20-1 and TRBJ2-7, with D perhaps TRBD1 or TRBD2 (5 bases each). Trimming pared 2 bases from V and 4 bases from J, leaving 15 bases between. The CDR3 runs to 14 residues. Germline V lookup: CDR1 DFQATT, CDR2 SNEGSKA (reference sequence). CDR3 DNA: TGCAGTGCTAGAAGGAAGGGGACCGGGTACGAGCAGTACTTC. Protein: CSARRKGTGYEQYF.

The gene calls are TRBV20-1 and TRBJ2-2, with D unresolved. The CDR3 runs to 11 residues. Germline V gene lookup returns CDR1 DFQATT and CDR2 SNEGSKA (reference sequence). Deletions cut 3 bases from V and 4 bases from J, with 3 bases between. The CDR3 DNA is TGCAGTGCTAGGAGCACCGGGGAGCTGTTTTTT. This gives the protein CSARSTGELFF.

The chain is built from TRBV20-1 and TRBJ1-5; 7 bases map to TRBD1. The CDR3 is 14 residues long. Germline V gives CDR1 DFQATT, CDR2 SNEGSKA (reference sequence). The V gene end was trimmed by 5 bases and the J gene end by 8 bases; junction bases not matched to a gene: 12. CDR3 bases: TGCAGTGCTCGTGCGTCGCAGGGGGGTGAGCCCCAGCATTTT. Amino acid sequence: CSARASQGGEPQHF.

There are a few counts of this clonotype. The genes are TRBV27 and TRBJ2-1, with 11 bases fitting TRBD2. The CDR3 spans 14 residues. Germline V lookup: CDR1 MNHEY, CDR2 SMNVEV (reference sequence). J lost 5 bases, V lost 8 bases, and 5 bases had no gene match. The CDR3 coding sequence is TGTGCCAGCGGATTAGCGGGGGGGGACAATGAGCAGTTCTTC. This translates into CASGLAGGDNEQFF.

DNA for the CDR3: TGTGCCAGCAGGGACAGGGGGTGGACCCAGTACTTC. Translation: CASRDRGWTQYF. The J gene is TRBJ2-5, the V gene TRBV27; 10 bases are a match to TRBD1. The trim removed 6 bases at V and 7 bases at J, leaving 2 bases unmatched. Germline CDR1 MNHEY, CDR2 SMNVEV (reference sequence). The CDR3 has 12 residues.

CDR3 sequence: CASSHLSYELYV. In nucleotides, the CDR3 is TGCGCCAGCAGCCACTTGTCCTACGAGCTGTACGTC. The rearrangement joins TRBV5-1 to TRBJ2-7; D not resolved. The CDR3 length is 12 residues. Germline V gene lookup returns CDR1 SGHRS and CDR2 YFSETQ.

This chain joins TRBV12-3 or TRBV12-4 and TRBJ2-3; 7 bases agree with TRBD2. The junction had 4 bases not matched to a gene; V was cut back by 6 bases and J by 1 base. The CDR3 totals 14 residues. Here the CDR3 reads CASSPSGRTDTQYF. Written as DNA, the CDR3 is TGTGCCAGCAGCCCTAGCGGCCGCACAGATACGCAGTATTTT.

The table lists this clonotype with a few counts. V gene TRBV6-1 combines with J gene TRBJ2-4, with D possibly TRBD1 on 6 matching bases. CDR1 is MNHNS and CDR2 is SASEGT in the germline V gene. Trimming took off 8 bases at V and 2 bases at J, with 16 bases between the two ends. The length of the CDR3 is 15 residues. The CDR3 DNA reads as TGTGCCAGCTGGGCAGGGGATAAGACCAAAAACATTCAGTACTTC. This encodes CASWAGDKTKNIQYF.

This clonotype was counted between two and nine times. The chain employs TRBV7-2 and TRBJ1-1; 10 nucleotides align to TRBD1. The V and J ends lost 5 bases and 8 bases, in that order; junction bases with no gene match: 8. CDR1 and CDR2 from the germline V gene are SGHTA and FQGNSA. This CDR3 has 14 amino acids. The CDR3 bases are TGTGCCAGCAGCCGGAGGACAGGGGGAGAAGAAGCTTTCTTT. Translating it yields CASSRRTGGEEAFF. The whole variable domain, remainder taken from reference TRBV7-2 and TRBJ1-1, is GAGVSQSPSNKVTEKGKDVELRCDPISGHTALYWYRQSLGQGLEFLIYFQGNSAPDKSGLPSDRFSAERTGGSVSTLTIQRTQQEDSAVYLCASSRRTGGEEAFFGQGTRLTVV.

J is TRBJ2-3 and V is TRBV20-1; possibly TRBD1 for D (6 bases). This CDR3 is built from 14 residues. Germline V lookup: CDR1 DFQATT, CDR2 SNEGSKA (reference sequence). Trimming removed 3 bases at V and 4 bases at J, with 14 bases between. CDR3 in amino acids: CSARIAGVPDTQYF. The CDR3 DNA sequence: TGCAGTGCTAGGATAGCAGGGGTCCCAGATACGCAGTATTTT.

V is TRBV18 and J is TRBJ2-7; 10 bases line up with TRBD1. The CDR3 runs 16 residues. Germline V gene data show CDR1 as KGHSH and CDR2 as LQKENI. Trimming removed 5 bases from V and 0 bases from J; junction bases left unmatched: 7. Here the CDR3 reads CASSAGTGVHSYEQYF. As DNA, the CDR3 is TGTGCCAGCTCAGCCGGGACAGGGGTCCACTCCTACGAGCAGTACTTC.

In the case of this clonotype: This clone may be a read error of a much larger clone one base away. The V call is TRBV9, the J call TRBJ1-2; no definite D call. V was shortened by 5 bases and J by 2 bases, with 10 bases between the two germline ends. The germline V gene encodes CDR1 SGDLS and CDR2 YYNGEE. CDR3 size: 13 residues. CDR3 DNA: TGTGCCAGCAGGGAAATAGGGAACTATGGCTACACCTTC. This encodes CASREIGNYGYTF.

The chain joins TRBV5-5 to TRBJ2-5; D might be TRBD1 (6 bases). With 4 bases removed from V and 5 bases from J, the gap between germline ends came to 9 bases. Germline-derived CDR1 and CDR2 are SGHKS and YYEKEE (reference sequence). The CDR3 loop spans 12 amino acids. The CDR3 loop reads CASSPGDETQYF. Here the CDR3 DNA reads TGTGCCAGCAGCCCAGGGGATGAGACCCAGTACTTC.

This clonotype was detected a few times. This chain's CDR3 is CASSQSPGQGRVYTF. CDR3 nucleotide sequence: TGCGCCAGCAGCCAGTCCCCGGGACAGGGACGAGTCTACACCTTC. V usage is TRBV4-1 and J usage is TRBJ1-2; 9 bases match TRBD1. Germline values: CDR1 MGHRA, CDR2 YSYEKL. The CDR3 is 15 amino acids. J gave up 10 bases and V 3 bases, and 12 bases lay outside the gene matches.

The CDR3 coding sequence is TGTGCCAGCAGCGTAGGCCCGGTAGCGGGGGGTCAAGCCAATGAGCAGTTCTTC. Protein: CASSVGPVAGGQANEQFF. The chain couples TRBV9 to TRBJ2-1; the match to TRBD2 covers 10 bases. The V and J ends lost 0 bases and 6 bases, in that order; junction bases with no gene match: 12. Germline values: CDR1 SGDLS, CDR2 YYNGEE. The CDR3 has 18 amino acids.

This sequence joins TRBV5-1 and TRBJ2-5; D is ambiguous. The CDR3 is 14 residues long. The V gene lost 4 bases and the J gene lost 0 bases, with 10 bases spanning the gap. Looked up from germline, CDR1 is SGHRS and CDR2 is YFSETQ. In nucleotides, the CDR3 is TGCGCCAGCAGCCAAGGACCAGACCAAGAGACCCAGTACTTC. Its translation: CASSQGPDQETQYF. The full variable domain, rest sourced from reference TRBV5-1 and TRBJ2-5, is KAGVTQTPRYLIKTRGQQVTLSCSPISGHRSVSWYQQTPGQGLQFLFEYFSETQRNKGNFPGRFSGRQFSNSRSEMNVSTLELGDSALYLCASSQGPDQETQYFGPGTRLLVL.